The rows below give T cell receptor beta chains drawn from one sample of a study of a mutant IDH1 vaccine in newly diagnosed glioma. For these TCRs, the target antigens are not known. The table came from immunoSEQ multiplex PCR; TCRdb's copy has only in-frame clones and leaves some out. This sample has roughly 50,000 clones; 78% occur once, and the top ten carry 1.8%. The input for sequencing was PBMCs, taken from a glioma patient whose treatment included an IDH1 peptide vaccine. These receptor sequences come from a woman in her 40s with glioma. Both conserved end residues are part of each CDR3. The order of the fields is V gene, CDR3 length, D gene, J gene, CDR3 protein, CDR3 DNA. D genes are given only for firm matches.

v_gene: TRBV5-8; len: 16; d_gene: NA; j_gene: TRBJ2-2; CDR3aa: CASSLGALGSTGELFF; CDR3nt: TGTGCCAGCAGCTTGGGGGCCCTGGGGAGCACCGGGGAGCTGTTTTTT
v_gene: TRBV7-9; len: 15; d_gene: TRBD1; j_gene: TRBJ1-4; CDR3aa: CASSTRQGANEKLFF; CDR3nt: TGTGCCAGCAGCACCCGACAGGGGGCTAATGAAAAACTGTTTTTT
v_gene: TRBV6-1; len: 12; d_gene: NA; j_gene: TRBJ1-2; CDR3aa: CASRAHMAGYTF; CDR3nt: TGTGCCAGCAGGGCCCATATGGCTGGCTACACCTTC
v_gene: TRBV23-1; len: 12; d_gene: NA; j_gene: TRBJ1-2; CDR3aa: CAPEGLVVGYTF; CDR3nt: TGCGCCCCGGAGGGATTGGTAGTGGGCTACACCTTC
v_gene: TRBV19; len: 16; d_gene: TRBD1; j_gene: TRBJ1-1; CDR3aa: CASSMGQGAWTPEAFF; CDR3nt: TGTGCCAGTAGTATGGGGCAGGGGGCGTGGACCCCTGAAGCTTTCTTT
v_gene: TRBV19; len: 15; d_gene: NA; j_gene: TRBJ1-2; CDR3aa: CASSIQGRTNYGYTF; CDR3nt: TGTGCCAGTAGTATACAGGGGCGAACTAACTATGGCTACACCTTC
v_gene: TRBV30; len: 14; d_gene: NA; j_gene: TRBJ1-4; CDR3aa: CAWSVWGGGEKLFF; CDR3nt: TGTGCCTGGAGTGTATGGGGGGGAGGCGAAAAACTGTTTTTT
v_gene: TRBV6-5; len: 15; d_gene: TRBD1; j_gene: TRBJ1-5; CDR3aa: CASRPGQENNQPQHF; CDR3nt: TGTGCCAGCAGGCCCGGACAGGAGAACAATCAGCCCCAGCATTTT
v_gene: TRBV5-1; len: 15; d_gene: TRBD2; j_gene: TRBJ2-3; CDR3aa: CASSYSGGATDTQYF; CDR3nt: TGCGCCAGCAGCTACAGCGGGGGGGCCACAGATACGCAGTATTTT
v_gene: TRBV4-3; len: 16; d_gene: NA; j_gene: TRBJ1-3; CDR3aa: CASSQVHGSSGNTIYF; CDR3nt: TGCGCCAGCAGCCAAGTCCATGGGAGCTCTGGAAACACCATATATTTT
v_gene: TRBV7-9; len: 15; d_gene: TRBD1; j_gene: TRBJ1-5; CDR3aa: CASSPTGAGDQPQHF; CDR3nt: TGTGCCAGCAGCCCTACAGGGGCGGGGGATCAGCCCCAGCATTTT
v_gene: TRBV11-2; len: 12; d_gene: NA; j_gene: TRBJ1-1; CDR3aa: CASSLLRYEAFF; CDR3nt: TGTGCCAGCAGCTTATTGCGGTATGAAGCTTTCTTT
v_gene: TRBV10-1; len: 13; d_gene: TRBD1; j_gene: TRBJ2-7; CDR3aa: CASSRGQGYEQYF; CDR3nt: TGCGCCAGCAGTCGCGGACAGGGCTACGAGCAGTACTTC
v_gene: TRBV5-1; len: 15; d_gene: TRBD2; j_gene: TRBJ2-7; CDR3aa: CASSFSGGASYEQYF; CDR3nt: TGCGCCAGCAGCTTCAGCGGGGGGGCCTCCTACGAGCAGTACTTC
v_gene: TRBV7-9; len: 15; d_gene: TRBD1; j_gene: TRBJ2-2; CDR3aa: CASSSLQGDYGELFF; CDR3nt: TGTGCCAGCAGCTCTCTCCAGGGGGATTACGGGGAGCTGTTTTTT
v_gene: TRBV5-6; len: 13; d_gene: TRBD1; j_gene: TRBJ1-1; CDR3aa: CASSFGTGSAAFF; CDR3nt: TGTGCCAGCAGCTTCGGGACAGGGTCTGCAGCTTTCTTT